This TCR beta chain was documented in a study of brain T cells in children with intractable seizures. General study findings and limits: Absence of clones before surgery may stem from lower sequencing depth.

In the case of this clone: The antigen remains unidentified.

Time point given: blood from clinic visit 5 months post-surgery; TSC patient then seizure free. The sequenced cases were selected for having the highest brain T cell transcript signatures. Before surgery, patients took at least one anti-epileptic drug. The CDR3 covers 16 residues. After removal of 3 bases from V and 2 bases from J, the junction contained 5 bases not matched to a gene. CDR1 is KGHDR, CDR2 SFDVKD, per germline. Sequencing was performed with immunoSEQ multiplex PCR; in TCRdb, only in-frame clones are kept and a portion is missing. The sample yields under 400,000 clones, more than 85% seen once.

The chain links TRBV24-1 to TRBJ2-2; 7 positions match TRBD1. Sequencing used peripheral blood, obtained 4 to 5 months after surgery. The receptor was isolated from a boy under two years old with tuberous sclerosis and intractable seizures. This chain's CDR3 is CATSDTGVPNTGELFF. DNA for the CDR3: TGTGCCACCAGTGATACAGGGGTCCCTAACACCGGGGAGCTGTTTTTT.